This T cell receptor beta chain is from a study of cytomegalovirus exposure and HLA in healthy donors. Using immunoSEQ multiplex PCR, the repertoire was profiled, and TCRdb retains in-frame clones only, with some absent. The table records about 140,000 clones, about 90% of them present only once. Trimming shortened V by 5 bases and J by 7 bases, and 15 bases separated the two germline ends. Germline V gives CDR1 SGHTA, CDR2 FQGNSA. This CDR3 contains 14 residues. Input material: PBMCs. This chain joins TRBV7-2 and TRBJ2-1; D unresolved. The TCR sequence derives from a man aged 18 to 29 in good health and CMV-seronegative. CDR3 nucleotide sequence: TGTGCCAGCAGCCCCGGGTTTCTTAGAAATGAGCAGTTCTTC. This gives the protein CASSPGFLRNEQFF.